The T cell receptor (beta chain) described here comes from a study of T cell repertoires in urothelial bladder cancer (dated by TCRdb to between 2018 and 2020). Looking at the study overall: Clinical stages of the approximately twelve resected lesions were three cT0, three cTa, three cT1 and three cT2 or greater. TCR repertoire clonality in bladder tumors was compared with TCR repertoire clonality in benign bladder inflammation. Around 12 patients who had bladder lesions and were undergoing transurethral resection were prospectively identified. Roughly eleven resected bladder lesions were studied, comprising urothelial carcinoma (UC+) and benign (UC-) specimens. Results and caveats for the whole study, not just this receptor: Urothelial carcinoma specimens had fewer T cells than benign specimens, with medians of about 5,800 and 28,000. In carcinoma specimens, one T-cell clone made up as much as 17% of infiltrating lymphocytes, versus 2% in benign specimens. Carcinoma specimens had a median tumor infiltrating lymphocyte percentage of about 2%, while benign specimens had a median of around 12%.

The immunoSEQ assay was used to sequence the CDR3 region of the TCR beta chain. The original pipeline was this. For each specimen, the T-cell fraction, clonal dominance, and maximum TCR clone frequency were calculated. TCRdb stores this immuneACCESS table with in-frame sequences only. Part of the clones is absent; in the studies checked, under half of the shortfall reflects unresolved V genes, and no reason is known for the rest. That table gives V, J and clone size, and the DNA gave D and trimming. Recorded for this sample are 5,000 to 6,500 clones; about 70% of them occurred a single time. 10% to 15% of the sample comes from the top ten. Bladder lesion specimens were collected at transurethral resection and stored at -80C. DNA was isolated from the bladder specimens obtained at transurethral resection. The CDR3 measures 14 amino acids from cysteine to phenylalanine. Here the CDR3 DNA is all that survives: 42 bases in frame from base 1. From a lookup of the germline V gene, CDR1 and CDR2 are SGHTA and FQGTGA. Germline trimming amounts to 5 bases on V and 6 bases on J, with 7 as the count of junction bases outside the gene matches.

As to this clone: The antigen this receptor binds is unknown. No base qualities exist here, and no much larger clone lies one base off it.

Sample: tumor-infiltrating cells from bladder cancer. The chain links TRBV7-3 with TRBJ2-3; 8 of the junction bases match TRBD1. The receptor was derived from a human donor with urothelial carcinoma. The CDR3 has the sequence CASSPDRDLDTQYF. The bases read TGTGCCAGCAGCCCGGACAGGGATCTGGATACGCAGTATTTT. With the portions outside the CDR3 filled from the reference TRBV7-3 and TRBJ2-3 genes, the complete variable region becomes GAGVSQTPSNKVTEKGKYVELRCDPISGHTALYWYRQSLGQGPEFLIYFQGTGAADDSGLPNDRFFAVRPEGSVSTLKIQRTERGDSAVYLCASSPDRDLDTQYFGPGTRLTVL.